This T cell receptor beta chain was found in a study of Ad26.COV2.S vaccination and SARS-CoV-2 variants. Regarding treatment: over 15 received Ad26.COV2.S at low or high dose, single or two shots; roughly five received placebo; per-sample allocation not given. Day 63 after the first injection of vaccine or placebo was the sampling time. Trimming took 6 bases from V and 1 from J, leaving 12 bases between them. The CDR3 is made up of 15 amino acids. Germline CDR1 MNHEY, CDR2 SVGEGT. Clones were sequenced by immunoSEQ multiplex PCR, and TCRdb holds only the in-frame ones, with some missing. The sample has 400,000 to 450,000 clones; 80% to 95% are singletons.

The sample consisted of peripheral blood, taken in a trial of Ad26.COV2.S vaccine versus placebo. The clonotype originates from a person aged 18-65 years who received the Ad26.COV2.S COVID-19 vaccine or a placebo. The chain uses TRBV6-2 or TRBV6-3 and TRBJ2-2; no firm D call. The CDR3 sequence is CASSSRRWNTGELFF. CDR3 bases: TGTGCCAGCAGCTCAAGACGGTGGAACACCGGGGAGCTGTTTTTT.